The rows below give T cell receptor beta chains drawn from one sample of a study of early T cells in non-severe SARS-CoV-2 infection. TCRdb redid the calling of the 5' RACE reads with MiXCR, one entry per CDR3 protein. The sample records around 59,000 distinct CDR3 sequences, roughly 12% being singletons. Sample: whole blood. Receptors originate from an adult who was a healthcare worker with PCR-confirmed SARS-CoV-2 infection or an uninfected control (not recorded which). Both conserved end residues are part of each CDR3. A D gene is named only where the DNA matches it firmly. The size of a clone is reported for some rows only, either as once, few or many, or as a class for expanded clones.

v_gene: TRBV29-1; d_gene: TRBD2; abundance: many; j_gene: TRBJ2-3; CDR3nt: TGCAGCGTTCAGATAACGGGAGGGCCGGGGAGCACAGATACGCAGTATTTT; CDR3aa: CSVQITGGPGSTDTQYF
v_gene: TRBV12-3/TRBV12-4; d_gene: TRBD2; abundance: NA; j_gene: TRBJ2-7; CDR3nt: TGTGCCAGCAGTCCCCGGGAGGACTCCTACGAGCAGTACTTC; CDR3aa: CASSPREDSYEQYF
v_gene: TRBV7-2; d_gene: NA; abundance: many; j_gene: TRBJ2-4; CDR3nt: TGTGCCAGCAGTTCCAGAGGACCCTCCAAAAACATTCAGTACTTC; CDR3aa: CASSSRGPSKNIQYF
v_gene: TRBV30; d_gene: NA; abundance: large; j_gene: TRBJ2-6; CDR3nt: TGTGCCTCTCGAGGAGGGGTTGGGGCCAACGTCCTGACTTTC; CDR3aa: CASRGGVGANVLTF
v_gene: TRBV29-1; d_gene: NA; abundance: NA; j_gene: TRBJ1-4; CDR3nt: TGCAGCGTTGGAGGAGCAACTAATGAAAAACTGTTTTTT; CDR3aa: CSVGGATNEKLFF
v_gene: TRBV9; d_gene: NA; abundance: NA; j_gene: TRBJ1-6; CDR3nt: TGTGCCAGCAGCCCAACCCCAGTCTATAATTCACCCCTCCACTTT; CDR3aa: CASSPTPVYNSPLHF
v_gene: TRBV29-1; d_gene: NA; abundance: NA; j_gene: TRBJ2-7; CDR3nt: TGCAGCGTTGAAGACCCGCAACGATACGAGCAGTACTTC; CDR3aa: CSVEDPQRYEQYF
v_gene: TRBV20-1; d_gene: TRBD2; abundance: NA; j_gene: TRBJ2-1; CDR3nt: TGCAGTGCTAGAGTAGCGGGAGTGGAGTACAATGAGCAGTTCTTC; CDR3aa: CSARVAGVEYNEQFF
v_gene: TRBV7-8; d_gene: TRBD2; abundance: many; j_gene: TRBJ2-7; CDR3nt: TGTGCCAGCAGCCCGGATAGCGGGCCATACTACGAGCAGTACTTC; CDR3aa: CASSPDSGPYYEQYF
v_gene: TRBV12-3/TRBV12-4; d_gene: NA; abundance: few; j_gene: TRBJ1-1; CDR3nt: TGTGCCAGCACAGCTCTCTCGAACACTGAAGCTTTCTTT; CDR3aa: CASTALSNTEAFF
v_gene: TRBV18; d_gene: NA; abundance: few; j_gene: TRBJ2-6; CDR3nt: TGTGCCAGCTCGTCCCTGTCCTCTGGGGCCAACGTCCTGACTTTC; CDR3aa: CASSSLSSGANVLTF
v_gene: TRBV7-3; d_gene: TRBD2; abundance: NA; j_gene: TRBJ2-2; CDR3nt: TGTGCCAGCAGCTTAGTTGGGACTACTGACACCGGGGAGCTGTTTTTT; CDR3aa: CASSLVGTTDTGELFF